The 3 T cell receptor beta chains below were found in one sample sequenced in a study of response to subunit inactivated influenza vaccine. TCRdb fed the RT-PCR reads into MiXCR, producing one record per CDR3 protein. Of hundreds of thousands of distinct CDR3 sequences in the sample, 11% to 15% were seen once. Sample: PBMCs from blood, taken 14 days before vaccination. These receptors were obtained from a man aged 50-59 years who received an inactivated influenza vaccine.

Only a few counts were recorded for this clonotype. The rearrangement joins TRBV4-2 to TRBJ1-1; D is ambiguous. CDR1 and CDR2 from the germline V gene are LGHNA and YNFKEQ. The germline V and J ends were trimmed by 5 bases and 1 base, with 14 bases remaining between them. The CDR3 runs to 15 residues. The CDR3 region has the DNA TGTGCCAGCAGCTCACGAGGGATAGCGAACACTGAAGCTTTCTTT. It is translated as CASSSRGIANTEAFF.

The chain has TRBV7-6 and TRBJ2-2; TRBD2 agrees at 7 bases. This CDR3 comprises 16 residues. CDR1 SGHVS and CDR2 FNYEAQ come from the germline V gene. Trimming removed 2 bases from V and 6 bases from J; junction bases left unmatched: 9. CDR3 DNA sequence: TGTGCCAGCAGCTTATCTGGACTAGGTGGGCCCGGGGAGCTGTTTTTT. Translation gives CASSLSGLGGPGELFF.

The rearrangement links TRBV11-2 to TRBJ1-2; 11 nucleotides match TRBD1. The ends lost 3 bases at V and 5 bases at J; junction bases unmatched: 5. Germline V gene sequence: CDR1 SGHAT, CDR2 FQNNGV. This CDR3 is 15 amino acids long. CDR3 sequence (DNA): TGTGCCAGCAGCTTGGGGACAGGGGGTTTGTATGGCTACACCTTC. Its protein is CASSLGTGGLYGYTF.